This passage covers 18 T cell receptor beta chains from one sample sequenced in a study of shared clonotypes between healthy human individuals. TCRdb's table, derived via immunoSEQ multiplex PCR, lists solely in-frame clones and lacks some. The profile covers approximately 87,000 clones, with under 65% appearing a single time and 51% taken by the ten largest. The sequenced sample consisted of memory CD8+ T cells sorted from blood. Sample subset: CD45RO+ cells pooled with CCR7-negative TemRA cells. The receptors come from a man between 25 and 39 years old in good health.

Concerning this clone: The junction differs from germline at one of its ends, possibly a read error. V and J are TRBV5-5 and TRBJ2-6; D uncertain. This CDR3 comprises 17 residues. Germline-derived CDR1 and CDR2 are SGHKS and YYEKEE (reference sequence). CDR3 bases: TGTGCCAGCTGTTATCATGTCTCGCACAAGTCGGGCCAACGTCCTGATTTC. Encoded protein: CASCYHVSHKSGQRPDF.

The V and J genes are TRBV6-6 and TRBJ2-7; D uncertain. This CDR3 has 14 residues. V gave up 6 bases and J gave up 1 base, with 13 bases separating them. Germline values: CDR1 MNHNY, CDR2 SVGAGI (reference sequence). The CDR3 spells CASSLPEPSYEQYF. In nucleotides, the CDR3 is TGTGCCAGCAGCCTCCCGGAGCCGTCCTACGAGCAGTACTTC.

This clone was observed a few times. This chain connects TRBV11-2 to TRBJ2-7; D might be TRBD1 (5 bases). From germline, CDR1 is SGHAT and CDR2 FQNNGV. The CDR3 extends over 15 amino acids. The germline V and J ends were trimmed by 7 bases and 5 bases, with 21 bases remaining between them. The CDR3 coding sequence is TGTGCCAGCACTAAATCTGGGGCCAGGGTCGACGAGCAGTACTTC. Protein: CASTKSGARVDEQYF.

There are a few counts of this clone. V gene TRBV28 combines with J gene TRBJ2-2; D is possibly TRBD1 (6 bases). V was cut by 3 bases and J by 4 bases, with 12 bases left in between. The CDR3 is 15 residues long. Germline V lookup: CDR1 MDHEN, CDR2 SYDVKM. CDR3 nucleotide sequence: TGTGCCAGCAGTTTTCCCGACAGGACCACCGGGGAGCTGTTTTTT. Amino acid sequence: CASSFPDRTTGELFF. Filled out from reference TRBV28 and TRBJ2-2, the complete variable domain reads DVKVTQSSRYLVKRTGEKVFLECVQDMDHENMFWYRQDPGLGLRLIYFSYDVKMKEKGDIPEGYSVSREKKERFSLILESASTNQTSMYLCASSFPDRTTGELFFGEGSRLTVL.

This clone was counted a single time. This likely came from a read error, as a far larger clone is one base away. The sample carries other DNA sequences with the same CDR3. The chain links TRBV25-1 to TRBJ1-2, with 8 bases matching TRBD1. Germline assignment: CDR1 MGHDK and CDR2 SYGVNS. The CDR3 is made up of 16 amino acids. CDR3 in amino acids: CASSSRTGNLGYGYTF. DNA for the CDR3: TGTGCCAGCAGCTCCCGGACAGGGAACTTAGGGTATGGCTACACTTTC.

The sample holds a few counts of this clone. V usage is TRBV28 and J usage is TRBJ2-7; 8 bases are a match to TRBD2. Germline-derived CDR1 and CDR2 are MDHEN and SYDVKM. With V trimmed by 2 bases and J by 1 base, 10 bases remained unmatched. CDR3 length equals 17 residues. CDR3 nucleotide sequence: TGTGCCAGCAGTTTAAAACTAGCGGATTGGTTTTCCTACGAGCAGTACTTC. As protein: CASSLKLADWFSYEQYF.

The chain links TRBV14 to TRBJ2-5; a possible D gene is TRBD2 (6 bases). V lost 1 base and J lost 2, with 11 bases in between. The CDR3 runs 15 residues. Germline CDR1 SGHDN, CDR2 FVKESK. This chain's CDR3 is CASSQAGLTQETQYF. The CDR3 nucleotides are TGTGCCAGCAGCCAAGCGGGACTCACACAAGAGACCCAGTACTTC.

The V call is TRBV2, the J call TRBJ2-1; 8 bases agree with TRBD2. Losses at the gene ends were 2 bases for V and 4 bases for J; bases not matched to a gene: 10. Germline values: CDR1 SNHLY, CDR2 FYNNEI. The CDR3 has 17 residues. This CDR3 is CASSESFGRARYNEQFF. In DNA form, the CDR3 reads TGTGCCAGCAGTGAATCCTTCGGGAGGGCCAGGTACAATGAGCAGTTCTTC.

The rearrangement links TRBV18 to TRBJ1-3; the D is unclear. V dropped 1 base and J dropped 5 bases, with 9 bases sitting between them. Germline V gene data show CDR1 as KGHSH and CDR2 as LQKENI. The CDR3 consists of 14 residues. The CDR3 DNA sequence: TGTGCCAGCTCACCACTCGGGGAACGAAACACCATATATTTT. It codes for CASSPLGERNTIYF.

This sequence joins TRBV7-9 and TRBJ2-1; D not certain. With 1 base removed from V and 5 bases from J, the gap between germline ends came to 6 bases. This CDR3 spans 13 amino acids. Looked up from germline, CDR1 is SEHNR and CDR2 is FQNEAQ (reference sequence). The CDR3 here is CASSLGQNNEQFF. DNA for the CDR3: TGTGCCAGCAGCTTAGGCCAGAACAATGAGCAGTTCTTC.

The chain recombines TRBV19 with TRBJ2-1, with 11 bases aligning to TRBD1. Germline values: CDR1 LNHDA, CDR2 SQIVND (reference sequence). This CDR3 is built from 16 residues. The V and J ends lost 7 bases and 4 bases, in that order; junction bases with no gene match: 9. This CDR3 reads CASTLEGQGGYNEQFF. Here the CDR3 DNA reads TGTGCCAGTACCCTCGAGGGACAGGGGGGTTACAATGAGCAGTTCTTC.

V usage is TRBV7-2 and J usage is TRBJ1-2; D ambiguous. Looked up from germline, CDR1 is SGHTA and CDR2 is FQGNSA. The CDR3 totals 14 residues. V was trimmed by 1 base and J by 3 bases, leaving 9 bases between them. CDR3 sequence: CASSLVGNDYGYTF. The CDR3 DNA reads as TGTGCCAGCAGCTTAGTAGGGAATGACTATGGCTACACCTTC.

This chain connects TRBV27 to TRBJ2-1, with 13 bases matching TRBD2. CDR1 and CDR2 (germline): MNHEY, SMNVEV (reference sequence). J lost 9 bases, V lost 6 bases, and 2 bases had no gene match. The CDR3 spans 13 residues. CDR3 in amino acids: CASRLAGGLEQFF. In DNA form, the CDR3 reads TGTGCCAGCAGACTAGCGGGAGGGCTTGAGCAGTTCTTC.

The rearrangement uses TRBV10-2 and TRBJ1-2; tentatively, D is TRBD1 (6 bases). The CDR3 has 15 amino acids. The V end lost 5 bases, the J end lost 7 bases, and 20 bases lay between the germline ends. Germline V gives CDR1 WSHSY, CDR2 SAAADI. In DNA form, the CDR3 reads TGCGCCAGCAGTTATATAGGTTCAGGGGCGGGTGGCTACACCTTC. As protein: CASSYIGSGAGGYTF.

In this sample, this clone turned up a few times. CDR3 coding DNA: TGTGCCAGCAGCTTATATAACTATGGCTACACCTTC. It yields the protein CASSLYNYGYTF. The chain is built from TRBV11-2 and TRBJ1-2; D is ambiguous. This CDR3 contains 12 residues. Germline-derived CDR1 and CDR2 are SGHAT and FQNNGV. The germline V and J ends were trimmed by 2 bases and 1 base, with 2 bases remaining between them.

V is TRBV27 and J is TRBJ2-3, with TRBD1 matching over 8 bases. Trimming took 7 bases from V and 0 from J; bases not matched to a gene: 6. Germline values: CDR1 MNHEY, CDR2 SMNVEV (reference sequence). The CDR3 spans 15 residues. The chain's CDR3 is CASKAYRGSTDTQYF. CDR3 nucleotides: TGTGCCAGCAAGGCCTACAGGGGGAGCACAGATACGCAGTATTTT.

This chain joins TRBV29-1 and TRBJ2-7, with D perhaps TRBD1 or TRBD2 (5 bases each). V lost 4 bases and J lost 4, with 11 bases in between. The CDR3 is 12 residues long. The germline V gene encodes CDR1 SQVTM and CDR2 ANQGSEA. This chain's CDR3 is CSVGDPQYEQYF. In nucleotides, the CDR3 is TGCAGCGTTGGGGACCCCCAATACGAGCAGTACTTC.

A few counts support this clone. CDR3 amino acids: CASQRGSGEKLFF. The CDR3 DNA reads as TGTGCCAGCCAAAGGGGTAGCGGTGAAAAACTGTTTTTT. This rearrangement joins TRBV7-6 to TRBJ1-4; TRBD1 is a possible D gene (5 bases). Germline loops: CDR1 SGHVS, CDR2 FNYEAQ. The CDR3 sequence is 13 residues long. V was clipped by 8 bases and J by 7 bases, with 14 bases between them.